Shown below are 26 T cell receptor beta chains from a single sample sequenced in a study of shared clonotypes between healthy human individuals. Naive CD8 cells comprised CD45RO-negative, CCR7-positively selected cells, excluding terminally differentiated effector memory CD45RA+ cells. Libraries were prepared by immunoSEQ multiplex PCR; TCRdb keeps only in-frame clonotypes and omits some of them. The top ten hold more than 20% of the sample, which has about 700,000 clones, around 92% seen once. Material: naive CD8+ T cells sorted from blood. Every receptor here comes from a man aged 25-45 years in good health.

The chain employs TRBV7-6 and TRBJ2-1, with 9 bases fitting TRBD2. V dropped 2 bases and J dropped 2; count of bases not matched to a gene: 4. Looked up from germline, CDR1 is SGHVS and CDR2 is FNYEAQ. There are 16 residues in the CDR3. The CDR3 nucleotides read TGTGCCAGCAGCTTATTTAGCGGGAGAACCTACAATGAGCAGTTCTTC. Translated: CASSLFSGRTYNEQFF.

The chain combines TRBV4-1 with TRBJ2-3, with D hard to call. Germline V gene data show CDR1 as MGHRA and CDR2 as YSYEKL. Trimming pared 0 bases from V and 4 bases from J, leaving 11 bases between. The CDR3 has 15 amino acids. The CDR3 coding sequence is TGCGCCAGCAGCCAAGATTGGACGTCAGCAGATACGCAGTATTTT. Translation: CASSQDWTSADTQYF.

This chain connects TRBV19 to TRBJ1-1; D is perhaps TRBD1 (6 bases). Trimming stripped 7 bases from V and 1 base from J, with 16 bases between. Germline V gene sequence: CDR1 LNHDA, CDR2 SQIVND (reference sequence). The CDR3 is made up of 15 amino acids. DNA for the CDR3: TGTGCCAGTAACAATCCGGGACAACCGAACACTGAAGCTTTCTTT. It codes for CASNNPGQPNTEAFF.

The chain employs TRBV29-1 and TRBJ2-6, with TRBD1 matching 9 bases. This CDR3 region has 16 residues. Looked up from germline, CDR1 is SQVTM and CDR2 is ANQGSEA. Trimming at V came to 0 bases and at J to 2 bases, leaving 2 bases not matched to a gene. The DNA of the CDR3 is TGCAGCGTTGAAGATCGGACAGGGGCTGGGGCCAACGTCCTGACTTTC. It translates to CSVEDRTGAGANVLTF.

The rearrangement joins TRBV11-1 to TRBJ2-5, with TRBD2 identical over 10 bases. Unmatched junction bases numbered 8, after V lost 6 bases and J lost 4 bases. CDR1 is SGHAT, CDR2 FQDESV, per germline (reference sequence). The CDR3 is 15 amino acids. DNA of the CDR3: TGTGCCAGCAGTCTTACTAGCGGGATAGGAGAGACCCAGTACTTC. This codes for CASSLTSGIGETQYF.

Concerning this clone itself: The sample has other DNA sequences that encode this CDR3 too. This sequence joins TRBV29-1 and TRBJ2-1; perhaps TRBD1 as D (5 bases). This CDR3 has 13 residues. The germline CDR1 and CDR2 sequences are SQVTM and ANQGSEA. Trimming cost V 0 bases and J 4 bases, with 7 bases left between them. This CDR3 is CSVEDRAYNEQFF. CDR3 in DNA: TGCAGCGTTGAAGACAGGGCTTACAATGAGCAGTTCTTC.

This clone was recorded once. J is TRBJ1-2 and V is TRBV5-5; a possible D gene is TRBD1 (5 bases). Germline V CDR1 and CDR2: SGHKS, YYEKEE (reference sequence). The CDR3 contains 16 residues. V lost 2 bases and J 4 bases, leaving 18 bases between the germline ends. The CDR3 loop is CASSFPGDVGIYGYTF. The CDR3 DNA follows: TGTGCCAGCAGCTTCCCCGGGGACGTTGGAATCTATGGCTACACCTTC.

In DNA form, the CDR3 reads TGTGCCAGCAGCTTGGGGTCGCTCAGAATCTACGAGCAGTACTTC. This translates into CASSLGSLRIYEQYF. The chain has TRBV5-6 and TRBJ2-7; no firm D call. The CDR3 has 15 residues. In germline, CDR1 is SGHDT, CDR2 YYEEEE. Trimming cost V 0 bases and J 3 bases, with 13 bases left between them.

The chain has TRBV9 and TRBJ2-1; 10 bases align to TRBD2. Germline trimming cut 3 bases from V and 6 bases from J; bases unmatched to any gene: 3. CDR3 length: 14 amino acids. The germline V gene has CDR1 SGDLS and CDR2 YYNGEE. CDR3 amino acids: CASSGSGRINEQFF. The CDR3 region has the DNA TGTGCCAGCAGCGGTAGCGGGAGGATCAATGAGCAGTTCTTC.

The rearrangement links TRBV11-2 to TRBJ2-7; D gene ambiguous. Per germline, CDR1 SGHAT and CDR2 FQNNGV. CDR3 length: 12 amino acids. V was pared by 0 bases and J by 3 bases, with 3 bases between. CDR3 nucleotides: TGTGCCAGCAGCTTAGATATCTACGAGCAGTACTTC. Amino acids: CASSLDIYEQYF.

The rearrangement uses TRBV15 and TRBJ2-7, with TRBD2 as a possible D gene (6 bases). Trimming pared 1 base from V and 3 bases from J, leaving 16 bases between. Germline V gene lookup returns CDR1 LNHNV and CDR2 YYDKDF (reference sequence). This CDR3 is 16 amino acids long. The CDR3 coding sequence is TGTGCCACCAGCAGAGGCCGACGTCTGGGGGGCTACGAGCAGTACTTC. Protein sequence: CATSRGRRLGGYEQYF.

This sequence joins TRBV5-6 and TRBJ2-1; D not certain. The CDR3 loop spans 12 amino acids. Germline V gives CDR1 SGHDT, CDR2 YYEEEE. Trimming pared 0 bases from V and 10 bases from J, leaving 8 bases between. In DNA, the CDR3 is TGTGCCAGCAGCTTGGAACCGTCCGAGCAGTTCTTC. Amino acid sequence: CASSLEPSEQFF.

V gene TRBV10-2 combines with J gene TRBJ1-4; no definite D call. Germline V gene data show CDR1 as WSHSY and CDR2 as SAAADI. V lost 8 bases, J lost 7 bases, and 5 bases lay in between. CDR3 length equals 10 residues. CDR3 amino acids: CASGVEKLFF. Written as DNA, the CDR3 is TGCGCCAGCGGAGTTGAAAAACTGTTTTTT.

The chain uses TRBV11-2 and TRBJ2-1; 8 bases align to TRBD2. The CDR3 length is 16 residues. Trimming cost V 4 bases and J 7 bases; bases outside gene matches: 12. The germline V gene has CDR1 SGHAT and CDR2 FQNNGV. The CDR3 reads CASSSSGSLSSNEQFF. The CDR3 DNA sequence: TGTGCCAGCAGCTCGAGCGGGAGTCTTTCTTCGAATGAGCAGTTCTTC.

The rearrangement joins TRBV13 to TRBJ1-4; D is uncertain. V was cut by 2 bases and J by 7 bases, with 11 bases left in between. Germline V gene lookup returns CDR1 PRHDT and CDR2 FYEKMQ (reference sequence). There are 14 residues in the CDR3. CDR3 DNA: TGTGCCAGCAGCTTATCTGGGGTCGGTGAAAAACTGTTTTTT. Protein: CASSLSGVGEKLFF.

This sequence joins TRBV21-1 and TRBJ1-4; the D segment call TRBD1 is taken from the table without a DNA check. TRBV21-1 has pseudogene status. The CDR3 has 16 residues. This chain's CDR3 is CASSWDREGVLGKLFF. CDR3 sequence (DNA): TGTGCCAGCAGTTGGGACAGGGAGGGAGTTCTCGGAAAACTGTTTTTT.

The J gene is TRBJ2-2, the V gene TRBV7-9, with 9 bases identical to TRBD2. V lost 6 bases and J lost 5; bases outside the gene matches: 4. Germline CDR1 SEHNR, CDR2 FQNEAQ (reference sequence). This CDR3 has 14 residues. The DNA of the CDR3 is TGTGCCAGCAGTAGCGGGAGCGTTACCGGGGAGCTGTTTTTT. It translates to CASSSGSVTGELFF.

This clone was observed a single time. Different DNA sequences within this sample yield the same CDR3. The J gene is TRBJ2-7, the V gene TRBV27; 11 nucleotides agree with TRBD2. The trim removed 3 bases at V and 4 bases at J, leaving 2 bases unmatched. This CDR3 has 14 amino acids. Germline CDR1 and CDR2: MNHEY and SMNVEV (reference sequence). CDR3 nucleotide sequence: TGTGCCAGCAGTTTGTCTAGCGGGGGGTACGAGCAGTACTTC. It translates to CASSLSSGGYEQYF.

The chain couples TRBV5-1 to TRBJ2-5; 10 bases fit TRBD1. Germline values: CDR1 SGHRS, CDR2 YFSETQ. The CDR3 covers 16 residues. Trimming took 0 bases from V and 5 from J; bases not matched to a gene: 7. The CDR3 DNA reads as TGCGCCAGCAGCTTGGACGACAGGGGGCGCGGGGAGACCCAGTACTTC. Translating it yields CASSLDDRGRGETQYF.

The gene calls are TRBV28 and TRBJ1-4, with D perhaps TRBD1 (6 bases). The ends were cut back, 2 bases at V and 6 bases at J, with 13 bases in the middle. Germline V gives CDR1 MDHEN, CDR2 SYDVKM. CDR3 size: 15 residues. CDR3 coding DNA: TGTGCCAGCAGTTTACGAAGTAGGGGGGATGAAAAACTGTTTTTT. The encoded protein is CASSLRSRGDEKLFF.

This sequence joins TRBV27 and TRBJ2-1; 13 bases map to TRBD2. This CDR3 is 16 amino acids long. V gave up 4 bases and J gave up 6 bases; unmatched junction bases: 6. Per the germline V gene, CDR1 is MNHEY and CDR2 is SMNVEV (reference sequence). CDR3: CASSSGTSGILNEQFF. The CDR3, as DNA: TGTGCCAGCAGTTCGGGGACTAGCGGGATTCTCAATGAGCAGTTCTTC.

The rearrangement uses TRBV2 and TRBJ2-1; 8 nucleotides align to TRBD2. The germline gives CDR1 SNHLY, CDR2 FYNNEI. Trimming removed 6 bases from V and 9 bases from J; junction bases left unmatched: 16. The CDR3 consists of 16 residues. Here the CDR3 reads CASSERTSPPLGEQFF. CDR3 DNA sequence: TGTGCCAGCAGCGAAAGGACTAGCCCTCCGTTGGGTGAGCAGTTCTTC.

The rearrangement joins TRBV5-1 to TRBJ1-1, with TRBD1 matching over 9 bases. The CDR3 contains 15 residues. CDR1 is SGHRS and CDR2 is YFSETQ in the germline V gene. J was trimmed by 7 bases and V by 1 base; bases with no gene match: 8. The DNA for the CDR3 is TGCGCCAGCAGCTTGAGACAGGGGGAATTGGGTGAAGCTTTCTTT. Translating gives CASSLRQGELGEAFF.

The chain is built from TRBV5-4 and TRBJ2-7, with 12 positions matching TRBD1. This CDR3 region has 19 residues. V trimming: 0 bases; J trimming: 6 bases; junction bases outside the gene matches: 16. In germline, CDR1 is SGHNT, CDR2 YYREEE (reference sequence). The CDR3: CASSLGPGQGAIFPGEQYF. The CDR3 DNA follows: TGTGCCAGCAGCTTGGGCCCGGGACAGGGGGCCATATTTCCGGGCGAGCAGTACTTC.

The chain recombines TRBV27 with TRBJ2-7, with 8 positions matching TRBD1. Germline V gene data show CDR1 as MNHEY and CDR2 as SMNVEV (reference sequence). The CDR3 spans 14 residues. J lost 2 bases, V lost 4 bases, and 4 bases had no gene match. The CDR3 here is CASSSTGVPYEQYF. CDR3 coding DNA: TGTGCCAGCAGTTCGACAGGGGTCCCCTACGAGCAGTACTTC.

This chain links TRBV7-9 with TRBJ2-1; 8 nucleotides match TRBD2. The germline CDR1 and CDR2 sequences are SEHNR and FQNEAQ (reference sequence). Trimming cost V 2 bases and J 9 bases; bases outside gene matches: 9. The CDR3 is 15 residues long. The CDR3 DNA follows: TGTGCCAGCAGCTTATGGACGGGAGGGCCAAGTGAGCAGTTCTTC. Translation gives CASSLWTGGPSEQFF.